The 14 T cell receptor beta chains below come from one sample, sequenced in a study of blood T cell repertoires in COVID-19 (dated by TCRdb to 2018 to 2020). The method behind the library was the immunoSEQ multiplex PCR assay. TCRdb provides this immuneACCESS table in a form limited to in-frame rearrangements. Some clones are lacking; in checked studies, under half of them reflect an unresolved V gene, and why the rest are absent is not known. For this sample the table gives approximately 260,000 clones, of which around 81% were detected only once. Together, the top ten hold roughly 3.1% of the sample. Sample: PBMCs or T cells enriched from blood (not recorded which). These receptors originate from a man in his fifties or sixties who had recovered from COVID-19.

The rearrangement uses TRBV18 and TRBJ1-4; D gene unclear. This CDR3 contains 13 residues. Germline values: CDR1 KGHSH, CDR2 LQKENI. The germline V and J ends were trimmed by 8 bases and 8 bases, with 15 bases remaining between them. CDR3 nucleotide sequence: TGTGCCAGCGCTCTCGGGATTTGGGAAAAACTGTTTTTT. As protein: CASALGIWEKLFF.

V is TRBV19 and J is TRBJ1-5, with no clear D. V lost 4 bases to trimming and J lost 0 bases, with 7 bases between them. The germline gives CDR1 LNHDA, CDR2 SQIVND (reference sequence). This CDR3 spans 14 amino acids. This chain's CDR3 is CASSRTFSNQPQHF. The CDR3 region has the DNA TGTGCCAGTAGTAGGACTTTTAGCAATCAGCCCCAGCATTTT.

The chain combines TRBV28 with TRBJ2-7, with a weak D call TRBD1 (8 bases). The V gene's germline CDR1 is MDHEN and CDR2 SYDVKM. Trimming left V 3 bases short and J 4 bases short, with 28 bases between. There are 19 residues in the CDR3. The CDR3 bases are TGTGCCAGCAGTTTTGAGGCAGGGGGCCCGTCGGGAGCGGGATACGAGCAGTACTTC. Protein sequence: CASSFEAGGPSGAGYEQYF.

Written as DNA, the CDR3 is TGTGCCAGCAGTTTGCTGAGGAACGAGCAGTACTTC. As protein: CASSLLRNEQYF. The J gene is TRBJ2-7, the V gene TRBV28; D not certain. CDR1 and CDR2 from the germline V gene are MDHEN and SYDVKM. The CDR3 covers 12 residues. V dropped 3 bases and J dropped 5 bases, with 8 bases sitting between them.

J is TRBJ1-4 and V is TRBV18; TRBD1 aligns across 10 bases. The CDR3 loop spans 18 amino acids. With 2 bases clipped from V and 1 base from J, the junction kept 7 bases outside the gene matches. CDR1 and CDR2 from the germline V gene are KGHSH and LQKENI. The CDR3 DNA follows: TGTGCCAGCTCACCAGTTATGGACAGGGGGAAAACTAATGAAAAACTGTTTTTT. Encoded protein: CASSPVMDRGKTNEKLFF.

CDR3 loop: CASNFGGAANEQFF. The CDR3 coding sequence is TGTGCCAGCAATTTCGGGGGGGCCGCCAATGAGCAGTTCTTC. This sequence joins TRBV2 and TRBJ2-1, with 8 nucleotides matching TRBD2. This CDR3 comprises 14 residues. V was pared by 7 bases and J by 6 bases, with 8 bases of the junction left unmatched. CDR1 is SNHLY and CDR2 is FYNNEI in the germline V gene.

The CDR3 region has the DNA TGTGCCAGCAGCTTCGGGGTTGGAGGGGTAGCCGATGGCTACACCTTC. As protein: CASSFGVGGVADGYTF. The chain has TRBV7-2 and TRBJ1-2; TRBD1 might be the D (5 bases). The germline CDR1 and CDR2 sequences are SGHTA and FQGNSA. V was trimmed by 3 bases and J by 6 bases, leaving 20 bases between them. CDR3 length equals 16 residues.

CDR3 sequence reads: CASSWTSRFYEQYF. In nucleotides, the CDR3 is TGTGCCAGCAGTTGGACTAGCAGATTTTACGAGCAGTACTTC. The gene calls are TRBV6-2 or TRBV6-3 and TRBJ2-7; the match to TRBD2 covers 8 bases. This CDR3 contains 14 residues. Trimming at V came to 4 bases and at J to 4 bases, leaving 6 bases not matched to a gene. The germline gives CDR1 MNHEY, CDR2 SVGEGT.

The V call is TRBV7-6, the J call TRBJ2-1; 9 nucleotides line up with TRBD2. V trimming: 5 bases; J trimming: 0 bases; junction bases outside the gene matches: 14. Germline lookup yields CDR1 SGHVS and CDR2 FNYEAQ. The CDR3 has 19 residues. The CDR3 loop is CASSPGLAGTSSSYNEQFF. For the CDR3, the DNA is TGTGCCAGCAGCCCGGGGCTAGCGGGGACTTCGAGCTCCTACAATGAGCAGTTCTTC.

The rearrangement joins TRBV10-3 to TRBJ2-7, with 12 bases aligning to TRBD2. J lost 0 bases, V lost 2 bases, and 11 bases had no gene match. The CDR3 is 19 amino acids. Germline V gives CDR1 ENHRY, CDR2 SYGVKD. CDR3 in DNA: TGTGCCATCAGTGAGGGACTAGCGGGACGAACCCTGAGCTCCTACGAGCAGTACTTC. This translates into CAISEGLAGRTLSSYEQYF.

This clone was detected once. The chain links TRBV4-2 to TRBJ2-1; no definite D call. With 0 bases removed from V and 10 bases from J, the gap between germline ends came to 7 bases. Germline CDR1 LGHNA, CDR2 YNFKEQ. CDR3 length equals 12 residues. CDR3 sequence reads: CASSQELSEQFF. DNA of the CDR3: TGTGCCAGCAGCCAAGAGTTAAGCGAGCAGTTCTTC.

The V call is TRBV7-6, the J call TRBJ2-7, with unresolved D. From germline, CDR1 is SGHVS and CDR2 FNYEAQ. V was clipped by 5 bases and J by 6 bases, with 11 bases between them. The CDR3 spans 12 residues. The CDR3 sequence is CASSVLPFEQYF. The CDR3 DNA reads TGTGCCAGCAGCGTCCTTCCCTTCGAGCAGTACTTC.

This chain uses TRBV14 with TRBJ2-7; D is ambiguous. Germline CDR1 SGHDN, CDR2 FVKESK. V shed 3 bases and J shed 4 bases, with 10 bases lying between them. The CDR3 has 13 amino acids. The CDR3 reads CASSHSLPYEQYF. The CDR3, as DNA: TGTGCCAGCAGCCATTCACTCCCTTACGAGCAGTACTTC.

The chain links TRBV27 to TRBJ2-7, with 11 bases identical to TRBD1. Trimming cost V 8 bases and J 7 bases; bases outside gene matches: 10. CDR1 is MNHEY and CDR2 is SMNVEV in the germline V gene (reference sequence). The CDR3 runs 14 residues. CDR3 residues: CASQTWTGGGEQYF. The CDR3 DNA reads TGTGCCAGCCAAACCTGGACAGGGGGCGGGGAGCAGTACTTC.